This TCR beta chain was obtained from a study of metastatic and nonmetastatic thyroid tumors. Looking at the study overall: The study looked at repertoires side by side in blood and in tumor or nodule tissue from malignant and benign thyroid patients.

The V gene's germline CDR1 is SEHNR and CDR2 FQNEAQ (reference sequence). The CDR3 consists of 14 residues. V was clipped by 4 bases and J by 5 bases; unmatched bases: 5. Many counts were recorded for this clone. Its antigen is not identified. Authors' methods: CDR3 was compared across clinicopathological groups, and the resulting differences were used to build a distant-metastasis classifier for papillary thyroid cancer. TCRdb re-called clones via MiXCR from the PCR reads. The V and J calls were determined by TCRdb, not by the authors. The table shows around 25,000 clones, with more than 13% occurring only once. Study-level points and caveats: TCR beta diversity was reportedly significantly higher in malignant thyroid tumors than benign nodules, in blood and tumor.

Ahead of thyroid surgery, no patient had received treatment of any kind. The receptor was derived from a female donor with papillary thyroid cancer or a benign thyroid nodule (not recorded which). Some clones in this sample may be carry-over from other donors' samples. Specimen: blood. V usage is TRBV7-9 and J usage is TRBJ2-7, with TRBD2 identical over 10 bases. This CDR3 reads CASSSASGSDEQYF. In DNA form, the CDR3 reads TGTGCCAGCAGCTCGGCTAGCGGGAGCGACGAGCAGTACTTC. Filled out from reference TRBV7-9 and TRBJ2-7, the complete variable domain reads DTGVSQNPRHKITKRGQNVTFRCDPISEHNRLYWYRQTLGQGPEFLTYFQNEAQLEKSRLLSDRFSAERPKGSFSTLEIQRTEQGDSAMYLCASSSASGSDEQYFGPGTRLTVT.